This TCR beta chain came from a study of shared T cell receptors in the human thymus. Sequencing was performed with immunoSEQ multiplex PCR; in TCRdb, only in-frame clones are kept and a portion is missing. Of hundreds of thousands of clones listed, approximately 89% are singletons. These same data were also listed under a study on human thymus T cells. As that report states: Resections from corrective heart surgery provided thymus tissue.

The sequence was collected from a boy younger than two with a congenital heart defect. The sample comprised thymocytes.

CDR3 DNA sequence: TGTGCCAGCAGTTATTATCTAGGCGGGGGGAAGTTCTTC. As protein: CASSYYLGGGKFF. This chain uses TRBV6-9 with TRBJ2-1; 8 bases fit TRBD2. The CDR3 loop spans 13 amino acids. Germline CDR1 MNHGY, CDR2 SVAAGI. With V trimmed by 1 base and J by 14 bases, 7 bases remained unmatched.